The 31 T cell receptor beta chains below come from one sample, sequenced in a study of cytomegalovirus exposure and HLA in healthy donors. Only in-frame clones appear in the TCRdb table, and some are missing; sequencing was by immunoSEQ multiplex PCR. The sample carries 200,000 or so clones, more than 75% recorded once. Sequencing input: PBMCs. The receptor source for this set is a young man in good health and CMV-seropositive.

The chain couples TRBV5-1 to TRBJ2-4, with a tentative D call TRBD2 (6 bases). CDR1 and CDR2 (germline): SGHRS, YFSETQ. V was trimmed by 4 bases and J by 0 bases, leaving 11 bases between them. The CDR3 spans 15 residues. CDR3: CASSGPGLAKNIQYF. The CDR3 DNA sequence: TGCGCCAGCAGCGGACCGGGACTAGCCAAAAACATTCAGTACTTC.

The genes are TRBV30 and TRBJ2-4, with no clear D. V was cut by 4 bases and J by 9 bases, with 10 bases left in between. Germline V gene data show CDR1 as GTSNPN and CDR2 as SVGIG (reference sequence). This CDR3 has 11 amino acids. As DNA, the CDR3 is TGTGCCTGGACCTCCGGGTCCATTCAGTACTTC. Residues: CAWTSGSIQYF.

The chain is built from TRBV7-9 and TRBJ2-1; TRBD2 aligns across 14 bases. Looked up from germline, CDR1 is SEHNR and CDR2 is FQNEAQ (reference sequence). The length of the CDR3 is 15 residues. The junction had 6 bases not matched to a gene; V was cut back by 6 bases and J by 8 bases. This chain's CDR3 is CASSPGTSGSDEQFF. CDR3 coding DNA: TGTGCCAGCAGTCCCGGGACTAGCGGGAGCGATGAGCAGTTCTTC.

This clone has a handful of counts. The chain links TRBV6-5 to TRBJ2-7; D is possibly TRBD1 (5 bases). Trimming shortened V by 6 bases and J by 3 bases, and 9 bases separated the two germline ends. CDR3 length: 12 amino acids. The V gene's germline CDR1 is MNHEY and CDR2 SVGAGI. The CDR3 DNA reads as TGTGCCAGCAGGGACATTAGCTACGAGCAGTACTTC. This encodes CASRDISYEQYF.

The CDR3 reads CAWSRGANYGYTF. CDR3 in DNA: TGTGCCTGGAGTCGGGGGGCGAACTATGGCTACACCTTC. The genes are TRBV30 and TRBJ1-2, with D possibly being TRBD1 (6 bases). The CDR3 sequence is 13 residues long. Germline CDR1 is GTSNPN and CDR2 is SVGIG (reference sequence). The V end lost 2 bases, the J end lost 2 bases, and 9 bases lay between the germline ends.

The CDR3 here is CASSPNIAGESYNEQFF. In DNA, the CDR3 is TGTGCCAGCTCACCCAACATAGCGGGAGAGTCCTACAATGAGCAGTTCTTC. The chain carries TRBV18 and TRBJ2-1; TRBD2 agrees at 9 bases. The CDR3 is 17 residues long. Trimming at V came to 3 bases and at J to 1 base, leaving 7 bases not matched to a gene. The germline V gene encodes CDR1 KGHSH and CDR2 LQKENI.

This rearrangement joins TRBV7-3 to TRBJ2-1; 9 nucleotides agree with TRBD2. Trimming removed 1 base from V and 7 bases from J; junction bases left unmatched: 5. The CDR3 contains 15 residues. Germline V gene lookup returns CDR1 SGHTA and CDR2 FQGTGA. The CDR3: CASSLRAGGENEQFF. The CDR3 DNA sequence: TGTGCCAGCAGCTTAAGAGCGGGAGGAGAGAATGAGCAGTTCTTC.

The V call is TRBV19, the J call TRBJ2-7; TRBD2 is a possible D gene (6 bases). Germline V CDR1 and CDR2: LNHDA, SQIVND (reference sequence). Deletions cut 5 bases from V and 10 bases from J, with 12 bases between. The CDR3 has 11 residues. CDR3 bases: TGTGCCAGTAGTTCGGGGAGGATACAGTACTTC. This codes for CASSSGRIQYF. Complete variable domain (other parts from reference TRBV19 and TRBJ2-7): DGGITQSPKYLFRKEGQNVTLSCEQNLNHDAMYWYRQDPGQGLRLIYYSQIVNDFQKGDIAEGYSVSREKKESFPLTVTSAQKNPTAFYLCASSSGRIQYFGPGTRLTVT.

The genes are TRBV5-1 and TRBJ1-3; TRBD1 matches 12 bases. Trimming took 2 bases from V and 7 from J; bases not matched to a gene: 7. Germline CDR1 is SGHRS and CDR2 is YFSETQ. This CDR3 comprises 16 residues. CDR3 sequence reads: CASSLAGQGAQNTIYF. In DNA, the CDR3 is TGCGCCAGCAGCTTAGCGGGACAGGGGGCGCAGAACACCATATATTTT.

V is TRBV5-1 and J is TRBJ2-5, with D tentatively TRBD1 (6 bases). Trimming took 5 bases from V and 4 from J, leaving 6 bases between them. The germline gives CDR1 SGHRS, CDR2 YFSETQ. This CDR3 has 11 residues. CDR3 region: CASRGGETQYF. In DNA form, the CDR3 reads TGCGCCAGCAGAGGGGGAGAGACCCAGTACTTC.

V and J are TRBV30 and TRBJ1-2; 7 bases agree with TRBD1. The CDR3 is 13 amino acids. With 0 bases clipped from V and 10 bases from J, the junction kept 8 bases outside the gene matches. Germline V gene sequence: CDR1 GTSNPN, CDR2 SVGIG (reference sequence). For the CDR3, the DNA is TGTGCCTGGAGTGTGACAGGGACTTCTGACTACACCTTC. This translates into CAWSVTGTSDYTF.

V usage is TRBV5-1 and J usage is TRBJ2-1, with 8 bases matching TRBD2. The CDR3 totals 15 residues. Unmatched junction bases numbered 4, after V lost 0 bases and J lost 5 bases. CDR1 and CDR2 from the germline V gene are SGHRS and YFSETQ. CDR3 sequence: CASSLELAENNEQFF. The DNA of the CDR3 is TGCGCCAGCAGCTTGGAACTAGCGGAGAACAATGAGCAGTTCTTC.

This clone was counted only a few times. The chain couples TRBV28 to TRBJ2-2, with a possible D match to TRBD2 (6 bases). Germline lookup yields CDR1 MDHEN and CDR2 SYDVKM. The ends were cut back, 3 bases at V and 7 bases at J, with 12 bases in the middle. The CDR3 length is 14 residues. The CDR3 nucleotides are TGTGCCAGCAGTTTTTCCGGGAGTGGCGGGGAGCTGTTTTTT. It encodes CASSFSGSGGELFF. The variable domain in full, with the rest retrieved from reference TRBV28 and TRBJ2-2, is DVKVTQSSRYLVKRTGEKVFLECVQDMDHENMFWYRQDPGLGLRLIYFSYDVKMKEKGDIPEGYSVSREKKERFSLILESASTNQTSMYLCASSFSGSGGELFFGEGSRLTVL.

The V call is TRBV4-1, the J call TRBJ1-5; perhaps TRBD1 as D (6 bases). Germline CDR1 MGHRA, CDR2 YSYEKL. Trimming took 5 bases from V and 0 from J, leaving 11 bases between them. CDR3 length equals 15 residues. The CDR3: CASSFTGISNQPQHF. CDR3 in DNA: TGCGCCAGCAGCTTCACAGGGATTAGCAATCAGCCCCAGCATTTT.

This clone came up once. The J gene is TRBJ2-3, the V gene TRBV18; 7 bases are a match to TRBD2. There are 17 residues in the CDR3. The germline gives CDR1 KGHSH, CDR2 LQKENI. Losses at the gene ends were 0 bases for V and 2 bases for J; bases not matched to a gene: 8. CDR3 coding DNA: TGTGCCAGCTCACCACCGTCGGCGGGAGTACTCACAGATACGCAGTATTTT. Translated, it gives CASSPPSAGVLTDTQYF.

This sequence joins TRBV28 and TRBJ1-1, with TRBD1 as a possible D gene (5 bases). The CDR3 runs to 12 residues. V gave up 7 bases and J gave up 3 bases, with 9 bases separating them. CDR1 and CDR2 (germline): MDHEN, SYDVKM. CDR3 amino acids: CASNKGYTEAFF. The CDR3 nucleotides are TGTGCCAGCAATAAGGGGTACACTGAAGCTTTCTTT.

This clone is a singleton in its sample. This CDR3 is CASSFSFGGHRYGYTF. In DNA form, the CDR3 reads TGTGCCAGCAGCTTCTCTTTTGGGGGACATCGGTATGGCTACACCTTC. The rearrangement links TRBV7-9 to TRBJ1-2; TRBD1 is a possible D gene (6 bases). Between the trimmed V and J ends, which lost 3 bases and 5 bases, there was a span of 19 bases. The CDR3 is made up of 16 amino acids. Germline V lookup: CDR1 SEHNR, CDR2 FQNEAQ (reference sequence).

V usage is TRBV28 and J usage is TRBJ2-3, with TRBD1 matching over 7 bases. CDR3 length: 14 residues. V gave up 5 bases and J gave up 2 bases; unmatched junction bases: 4. The germline CDR1 and CDR2 sequences are MDHEN and SYDVKM. The CDR3 bases are TGTGCCAGCAGTAGGACAGGCGTCACAGATACGCAGTATTTT. Protein sequence: CASSRTGVTDTQYF.

The chain couples TRBV5-1 to TRBJ2-5; 12 nucleotides agree with TRBD2. The CDR3 length is 15 residues. J lost 4 bases, V lost 4 bases, and 5 bases had no gene match. The V gene's germline CDR1 is SGHRS and CDR2 YFSETQ. CDR3: CASSQEGLAGETQYF. CDR3 nucleotide sequence: TGCGCCAGCAGCCAGGAGGGACTAGCGGGAGAGACCCAGTACTTC.

This chain uses TRBV5-1 with TRBJ2-1, with 8 bases identical to TRBD2. Trimming took 0 bases from V and 3 from J; bases not matched to a gene: 5. Germline CDR1 SGHRS, CDR2 YFSETQ. This CDR3 is built from 16 residues. The CDR3 DNA follows: TGCGCCAGCAGCTTGGAAGGCGGGAGGTACTACAATGAGCAGTTCTTC. Protein product: CASSLEGGRYYNEQFF.

V gene TRBV6-5 combines with J gene TRBJ1-2; 9 nucleotides match TRBD1. Germline trimming cut 5 bases from V and 2 bases from J; bases unmatched to any gene: 6. Germline loops: CDR1 MNHEY, CDR2 SVGAGI. There are 15 residues in the CDR3. As DNA, the CDR3 is TGTGCCAGCAGTGCGCCGGGACAGGGAAACTATGGCTACACCTTC. Protein sequence: CASSAPGQGNYGYTF.

The chain links TRBV9 to TRBJ1-1; D may be TRBD1 (5 bases). There are 12 residues in the CDR3. V lost 3 bases and J lost 5, with 8 bases in between. Per the germline V gene, CDR1 is SGDLS and CDR2 is YYNGEE. The CDR3 DNA follows: TGTGCCAGCAGCGGTCCAGGGACTGAAGCTTTCTTT. The encoded protein is CASSGPGTEAFF.

This clone was recorded only once. This sequence joins TRBV6-5 and TRBJ1-3; D is uncertain. CDR1 and CDR2 from the germline V gene are MNHEY and SVGAGI. CDR3 size: 14 residues. The V gene lost 10 bases and the J gene lost 0 bases, with 13 bases spanning the gap. CDR3 in DNA: TGTGCCACCACGCCAGTCCTCTCTGGAAACACCATATATTTT. Its translation: CATTPVLSGNTIYF.

The chain employs TRBV11-2 and TRBJ1-2, with D uncertain. V was trimmed by 4 bases and J by 3 bases, leaving 9 bases between them. This CDR3 has 13 residues. Looked up from germline, CDR1 is SGHAT and CDR2 is FQNNGV. CDR3 protein: CASSSENYYGYTF. The CDR3 coding sequence is TGTGCCAGCAGCTCTGAGAATTACTATGGCTACACCTTC.

V is TRBV6-5 and J is TRBJ2-2; unclear D gene. The germline CDR1 and CDR2 sequences are MNHEY and SVGAGI. Trimming cost V 4 bases and J 4 bases, with 13 bases left between them. CDR3 length equals 15 residues. CDR3 coding DNA: TGTGCCAGCAGTTTTTCCTTTCACGGCACCGGGGAGCTGTTTTTT. Translated, it gives CASSFSFHGTGELFF.

This chain connects TRBV9 to TRBJ2-7; 11 nucleotides align to TRBD1. Germline CDR1 reads SGDLS; CDR2 reads YYNGEE. With 4 bases clipped from V and 6 bases from J, the junction kept 6 bases outside the gene matches. The CDR3 length is 14 residues. As DNA, the CDR3 is TGTGCCAGCAGCCCCTGGGACAGGGGGGTCGAGCAGTACTTC. Encoded protein: CASSPWDRGVEQYF.

This clone was seen once. The chain has TRBV9 and TRBJ1-3; TRBD1 is a possible D gene (5 bases). Germline V CDR1 and CDR2: SGDLS, YYNGEE. This CDR3 region has 13 residues. Trimming stripped 6 bases from V and 0 bases from J, with 7 bases between. DNA for the CDR3: TGTGCCAGCAAGGACACCTCTGGAAACACCATATATTTT. Translated, it gives CASKDTSGNTIYF.

This rearrangement joins TRBV5-8 to TRBJ2-1; 10 bases line up with TRBD2. Germline V CDR1 and CDR2: SGHTS, YDEGEE. V lost 4 bases to trimming and J lost 10 bases; unmatched junction nucleotides: 14. CDR3 length: 16 residues. In nucleotides, the CDR3 is TGTGCCAGCAGCGCGACCCTAGCGGGAGATCTTGCCGAGCAGTTCTTC. The encoded protein is CASSATLAGDLAEQFF.

As DNA, the CDR3 is TGTGCCAGCAGTTTTGCCCTCGACAGGGGGGACTATGGCTACACCTTC. Translation gives CASSFALDRGDYGYTF. V usage is TRBV28 and J usage is TRBJ1-2, with 9 nucleotides matching TRBD1. Per the germline V gene, CDR1 is MDHEN and CDR2 is SYDVKM. J gave up 3 bases and V 3 bases, and 8 bases lay outside the gene matches. The CDR3 runs 16 residues.

The V gene is TRBV25-1, the J gene TRBJ2-5; D is ambiguous. Trimming removed 4 bases from V and 7 bases from J, with 28 bases in between. Germline assignment: CDR1 MGHDK and CDR2 SYGVNS. The CDR3 totals 18 residues. CDR3 loop: CASSAMNLRLGIFATQYF. DNA of the CDR3: TGTGCCAGCAGTGCGATGAATCTGAGGCTAGGTATATTTGCGACCCAGTACTTC.

This chain connects TRBV6-5 to TRBJ2-7, with 8 bases fitting TRBD2. Trimming removed 6 bases from V and 4 bases from J; junction bases left unmatched: 11. The CDR3 totals 15 residues. The germline CDR1 and CDR2 sequences are MNHEY and SVGAGI. CDR3 DNA: TGTGCCAGCAGACGGACCGGGACTAGAGTTTACGAGCAGTACTTC. Translated: CASRRTGTRVYEQYF.